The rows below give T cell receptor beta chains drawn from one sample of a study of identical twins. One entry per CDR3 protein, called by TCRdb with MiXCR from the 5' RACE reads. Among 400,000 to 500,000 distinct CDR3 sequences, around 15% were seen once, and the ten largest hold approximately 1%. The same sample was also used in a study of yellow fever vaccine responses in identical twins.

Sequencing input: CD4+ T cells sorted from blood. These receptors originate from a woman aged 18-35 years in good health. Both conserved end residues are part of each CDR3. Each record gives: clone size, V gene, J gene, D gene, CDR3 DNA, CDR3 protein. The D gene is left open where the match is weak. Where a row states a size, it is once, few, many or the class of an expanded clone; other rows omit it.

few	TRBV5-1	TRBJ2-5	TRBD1	TGCGCCAGCAGCAAAGCCGGGACAGGGAAAGAGACCCAGTACTTC	CASSKAGTGKETQYF
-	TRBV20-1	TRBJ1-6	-	TGCAGTGCTAGGAACGTAGGGGTTCAATCACCCCTCCACTTT	CSARNVGVQSPLHF
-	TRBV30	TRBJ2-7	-	TGTGCCTGGAGTGTATTATCCTACGAGCAGTACTTC	CAWSVLSYEQYF
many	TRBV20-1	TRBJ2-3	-	TGCAGTGCCCCCCTCCTGATCCGGGGTACGCAGTATTTT	CSAPLLIRGTQYF
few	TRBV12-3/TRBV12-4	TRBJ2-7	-	TGTGCCAGCAGTCAAAAGACAGGGACTGGGGAGCAGTACTTC	CASSQKTGTGEQYF
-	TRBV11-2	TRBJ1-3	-	TGTGCCAGCAGCTTCGGACGCGACCTCTCTGGAAACACCATATATTTT	CASSFGRDLSGNTIYF
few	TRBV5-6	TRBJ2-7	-	TGTGCCAGCAGCTTTTTCCTCGGGACGTTTGCCTACGAGCAGTACTTC	CASSFFLGTFAYEQYF
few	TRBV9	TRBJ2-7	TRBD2	TGTGCCAGCAGCGTAGGTGGGAGGGCCGTTGCCGAGCAGTACTTC	CASSVGGRAVAEQYF
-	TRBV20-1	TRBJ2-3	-	TGCAGTGCTCCTCCCGGGACCTTGGAGGGGACGCAGTATTTT	CSAPPGTLEGTQYF
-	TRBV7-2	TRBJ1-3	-	TGTGCCAGCAGCTTAGTTGCGGGACTGATCTCTGGAAACACCATATATTTT	CASSLVAGLISGNTIYF
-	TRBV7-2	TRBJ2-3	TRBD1	TGTGCCAGCAGCTTTCAGACAGGGATGAAGGATACGCAGTATTTT	CASSFQTGMKDTQYF
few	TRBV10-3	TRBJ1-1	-	TGTGCCATCAGTGAGTCGAGAGCAGCTGGCGCTGAAGCTTTCTTT	CAISESRAAGAEAFF
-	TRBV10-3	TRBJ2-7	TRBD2	TGTGCCACACGACACACTAGCGGGAGCTTTGACGAGCAGTACTTC	CATRHTSGSFDEQYF
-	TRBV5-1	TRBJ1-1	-	TGCGCCAGCAGCTTAACAGGGCCCTCCCTCTACACTGAAGCTTTCTTT	CASSLTGPSLYTEAFF
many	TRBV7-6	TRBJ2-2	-	TGTGCCAGCAGCTTAGAACTAGTGGCCGGGGAGCTGTTTTTT	CASSLELVAGELFF
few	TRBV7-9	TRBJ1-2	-	TGTGCCAGCAGCTCCGGGACCTACTATGGCTACACCTTC	CASSSGTYYGYTF
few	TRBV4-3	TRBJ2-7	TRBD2	TGCGCCAGCAGCCAAGATTTGCTAGCGGGAATTAGCTACGAGCAGTACTTC	CASSQDLLAGISYEQYF
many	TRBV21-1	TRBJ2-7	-	TGTGCCAGCAGCGACGCTTTCTCCTACGAGCAGTACTTC	CASSDAFSYEQYF
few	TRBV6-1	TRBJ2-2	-	TGTGCCAGCAGCCGGGTCCTTTCGGAAGGGGAGCTGTTTTTT	CASSRVLSEGELFF
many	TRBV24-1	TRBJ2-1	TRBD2	TGTGCCACCAGTGACCCGGGTTTTTCCCTAGCGGGAAAGTCCTACAATGAGCAGTTCTTC	CATSDPGFSLAGKSYNEQFF
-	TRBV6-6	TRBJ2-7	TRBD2	TGTGCCAGCTCGAAACTAGCGACATACGAGCAGTACTTC	CASSKLATYEQYF
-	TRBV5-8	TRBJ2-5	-	TGTGCCAGCAGCTTGGCCCGGGGAGGCCAAGAGACCCAGTACTTC	CASSLARGGQETQYF
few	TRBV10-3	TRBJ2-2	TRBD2	TGTGCCATCAGTGTTTCGACTAGCGGACCTAACACCGGGGAGCTGTTTTTT	CAISVSTSGPNTGELFF
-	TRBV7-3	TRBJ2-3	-	TGTGCCAGCAGCTTAAATGTCAACCTTGGGGGTACGCAGTATTTT	CASSLNVNLGGTQYF
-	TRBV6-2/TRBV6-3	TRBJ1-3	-	TGTGCCAGCAGTTCCGCGGGGAACACCATATATTTT	CASSSAGNTIYF
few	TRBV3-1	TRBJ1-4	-	TGTGCCAGCAGAGACTCCTTGGGGGATAGTGAAAAACTGTTTTTT	CASRDSLGDSEKLFF
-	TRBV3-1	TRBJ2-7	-	TGTGCCAGCAGCCAAATTGGGACCTACGAGCAGTACTTC	CASSQIGTYEQYF
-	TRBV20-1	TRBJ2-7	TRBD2	TGCAGTGCTAGATGGTGGCTAGCGGGAGTAAAGGGCGACGAGCAGTACTTC	CSARWWLAGVKGDEQYF
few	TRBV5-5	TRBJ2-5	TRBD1	TGTGCCAGCAGCAATAGGACAGGGGAGGAGACCCAGTACTTC	CASSNRTGEETQYF
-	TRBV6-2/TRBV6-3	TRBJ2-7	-	TGTGCCAGCACCCAGGAGGGCAGGAGTACTTTCTTAGTACGGGAGCAGTACTTC	CASTQEGRSTFLVREQYF
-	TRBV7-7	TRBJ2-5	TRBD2	TGTGCTAGCAGCTTAGGTAGCGGGAGGGCTGAGGAGACCCAGTACTTC	CASSLGSGRAEETQYF
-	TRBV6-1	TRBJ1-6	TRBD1	TGTGCCAGCACCCAGACAGGGACTGGGAATTCACCCCTCCACTTT	CASTQTGTGNSPLHF
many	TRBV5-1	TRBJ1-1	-	TGCGCCAGCAGCTTGGGAGTGGACACTGAAGCTTTCTTT	CASSLGVDTEAFF
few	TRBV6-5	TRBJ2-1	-	TGTGCCAGCAGTTACCGCACAGGCCTATACAATGAGCAGTTCTTC	CASSYRTGLYNEQFF
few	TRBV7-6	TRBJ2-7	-	TGTGCCAGCAGCTTAGCGCCGATTTTGGGTGAGCAGTACTTC	CASSLAPILGEQYF
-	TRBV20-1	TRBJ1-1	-	TGCGGCTCCGAGGGAGACACTGAAGCTTTCTTT	CGSEGDTEAFF
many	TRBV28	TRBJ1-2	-	TGTGCCAGCAGTAAAGAGCTGGACTACACCTTC	CASSKELDYTF
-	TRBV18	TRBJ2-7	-	TGTGCCAGCTCACCAATTCCGACATACGAGCAGTACTTC	CASSPIPTYEQYF
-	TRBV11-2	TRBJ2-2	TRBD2	TGTGCCAGCAGCTTAGTCCTGGGACTAGCGGGGGCTAACACCGGGGAGCTGTTTTTT	CASSLVLGLAGANTGELFF
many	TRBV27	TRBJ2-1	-	TGTGCCAGCAGTTTAGATATGGGCGTTGATGGCGAGCAGTTCTTC	CASSLDMGVDGEQFF
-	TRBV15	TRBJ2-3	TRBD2	TGTGCCACCAGCATTAGCGGGAGGACAGATACGCAGTATTTT	CATSISGRTDTQYF
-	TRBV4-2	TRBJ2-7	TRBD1	TGTGCCAGCAGCCACCCCTCGGGTCAGGGGGCGAATGAGCAGTACTTC	CASSHPSGQGANEQYF
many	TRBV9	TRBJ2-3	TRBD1	TGTGCCAGCAGCGTATCAGGGGGCGTCGCCACAGATACGCAGTATTTT	CASSVSGGVATDTQYF
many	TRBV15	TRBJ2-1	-	TGTGCCATAGGATCCAGGAAGGTGGATGAGCAGTTCTTC	CAIGSRKVDEQFF
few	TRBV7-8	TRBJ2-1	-	TGTGCCAGCAGCTTAAAAGGGCCCAATGAGCAGTTCTTC	CASSLKGPNEQFF
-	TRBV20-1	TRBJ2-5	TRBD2	TGCAGTGCTAGAGATGGCGGGGGAGGGCTAACGATGGGGCAGGAGACCCAGTACTTC	CSARDGGGGLTMGQETQYF
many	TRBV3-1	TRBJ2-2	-	TGTGCCAGCAGCCAAGGGGTGGACAGTCGCCGCACCGGGGAGCTGTTTTTT	CASSQGVDSRRTGELFF
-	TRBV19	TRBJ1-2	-	TGTGCCAGTAGTCGGGCAGAGAATAACTATGGCTACACCTTC	CASSRAENNYGYTF